The sequence of this T cell receptor beta chain was determined in a study of cytotoxic CD8 clonotypes in ibrutinib-treated CLL. Across the whole study: Over 10 relapsed/refractory, more than 14 treatment-naive; approximately 18 IGHV unmutated. The taking of response samples occurred after a median roughly 12 months of treatment, with a range of 6 to 36. Sequencing produced an average of about 250,000 productive templates and more than 90,000 productive rearrangements per sample. General study points: Clonality rose at ibrutinib response and fell back toward baseline at progression.

The assay was immunoSEQ multiplex PCR, and TCRdb's table has in-frame clones only and misses some. Among about 22,000 clones listed, around 75% were seen once. This clone was detected a few times. Its antigen remains unidentified. The sequence came from a human donor with chronic lymphocytic leukemia. The sample consisted of PBMCs, taken before ibrutinib treatment.

As DNA, the CDR3 is TGTGCCAGCACCGGGACAGGGGACCATCAGCCCCAGCATTTT. The encoded protein is CASTGTGDHQPQHF. The chain is built from TRBV6-6 and TRBJ1-5, with 10 bases that match TRBD1. J was trimmed by 5 bases and V by 7 bases; bases with no gene match: 5. The CDR3 loop spans 14 amino acids. Germline CDR1 is MNHNY and CDR2 is SVGAGI (reference sequence).